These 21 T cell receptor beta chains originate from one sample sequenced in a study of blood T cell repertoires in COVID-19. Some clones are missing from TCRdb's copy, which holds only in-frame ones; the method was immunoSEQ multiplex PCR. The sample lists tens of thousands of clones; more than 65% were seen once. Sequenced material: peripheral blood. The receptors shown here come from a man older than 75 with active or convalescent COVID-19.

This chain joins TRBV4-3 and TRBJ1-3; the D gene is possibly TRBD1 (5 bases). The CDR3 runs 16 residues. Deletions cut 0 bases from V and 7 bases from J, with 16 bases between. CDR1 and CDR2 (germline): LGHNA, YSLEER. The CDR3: CASSQDIQAVGNTIYF. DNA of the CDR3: TGCGCCAGCAGCCAAGATATACAGGCAGTTGGGAACACCATATATTTT.

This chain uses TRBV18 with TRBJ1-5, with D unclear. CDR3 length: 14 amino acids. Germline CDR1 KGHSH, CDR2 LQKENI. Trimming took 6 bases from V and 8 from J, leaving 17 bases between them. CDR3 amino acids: CASSRAGREEPQHF. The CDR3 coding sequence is TGTGCCAGCTCGCGAGCCGGACGGGAAGAGCCCCAGCATTTT.

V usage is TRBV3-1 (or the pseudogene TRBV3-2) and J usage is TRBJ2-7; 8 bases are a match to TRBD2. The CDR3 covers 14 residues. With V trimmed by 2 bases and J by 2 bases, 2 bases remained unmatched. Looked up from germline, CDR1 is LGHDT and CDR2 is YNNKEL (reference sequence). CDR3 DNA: TGTGCCAGCAGCCAATCGGGGGGGCCCTACGAGCAGTACTTC. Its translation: CASSQSGGPYEQYF.

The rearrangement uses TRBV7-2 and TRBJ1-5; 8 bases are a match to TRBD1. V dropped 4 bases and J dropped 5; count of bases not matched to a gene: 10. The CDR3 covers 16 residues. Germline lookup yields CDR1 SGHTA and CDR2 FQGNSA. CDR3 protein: CASSSGTGTGDQPQHF. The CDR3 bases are TGTGCCAGCAGCTCCGGAACCGGGACAGGAGATCAGCCCCAGCATTTT.

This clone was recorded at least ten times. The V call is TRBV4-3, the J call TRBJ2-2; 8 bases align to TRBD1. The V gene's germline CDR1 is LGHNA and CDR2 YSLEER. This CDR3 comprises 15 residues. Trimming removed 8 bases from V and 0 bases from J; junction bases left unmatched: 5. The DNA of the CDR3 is TGCGCCAGCTCCACGGGACAGGCGAACACCGGGGAGCTGTTTTTT. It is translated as CASSTGQANTGELFF.

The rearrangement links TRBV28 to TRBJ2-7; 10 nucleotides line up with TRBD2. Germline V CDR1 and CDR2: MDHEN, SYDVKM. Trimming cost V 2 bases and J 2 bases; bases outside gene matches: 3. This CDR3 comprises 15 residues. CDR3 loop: CASSLRSGGAYEQYF. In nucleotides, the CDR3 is TGTGCCAGCAGTTTAAGGAGCGGGGGGGCCTACGAGCAGTACTTC.

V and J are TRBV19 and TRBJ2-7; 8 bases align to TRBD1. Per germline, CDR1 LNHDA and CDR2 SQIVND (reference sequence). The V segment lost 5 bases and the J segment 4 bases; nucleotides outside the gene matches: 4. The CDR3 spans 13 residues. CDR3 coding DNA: TGTGCCAGTAGTCCAGGGGGCCTGTACGAGCAGTACTTC. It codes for CASSPGGLYEQYF.

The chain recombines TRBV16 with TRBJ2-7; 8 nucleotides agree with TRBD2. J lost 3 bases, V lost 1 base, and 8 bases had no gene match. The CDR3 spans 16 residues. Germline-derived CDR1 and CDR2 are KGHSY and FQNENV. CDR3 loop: CASSQFGTREFYEQYF. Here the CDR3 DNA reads TGTGCCAGCAGCCAATTTGGGACTAGAGAGTTCTACGAGCAGTACTTC.

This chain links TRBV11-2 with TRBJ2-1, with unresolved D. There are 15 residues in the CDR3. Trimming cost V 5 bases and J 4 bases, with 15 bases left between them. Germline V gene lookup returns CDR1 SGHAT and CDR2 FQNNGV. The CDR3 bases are TGTGCCAGCAGCCCATACCCGAGTATATACAATGAGCAGTTCTTC. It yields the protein CASSPYPSIYNEQFF.

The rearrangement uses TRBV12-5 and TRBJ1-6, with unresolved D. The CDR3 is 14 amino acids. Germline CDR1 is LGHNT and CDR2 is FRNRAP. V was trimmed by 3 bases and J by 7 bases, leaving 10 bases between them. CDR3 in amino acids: CASGLVAGNSPLHF. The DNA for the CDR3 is TGTGCTAGTGGTTTAGTGGCGGGAAATTCACCCCTCCACTTT.

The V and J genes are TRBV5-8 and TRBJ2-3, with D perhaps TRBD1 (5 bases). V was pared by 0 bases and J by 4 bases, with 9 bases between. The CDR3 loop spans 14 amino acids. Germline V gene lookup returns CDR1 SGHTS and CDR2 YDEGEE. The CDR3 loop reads CASSLGQTPDTQYF. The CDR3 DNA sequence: TGTGCCAGCAGCTTGGGACAGACCCCAGATACGCAGTATTTT. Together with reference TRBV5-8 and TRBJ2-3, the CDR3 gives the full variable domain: EAGVTQSPTHLIKTRGQQATLRCSPISGHTSVYWYQQALGLGLQFLLWYDEGEERNRGNFPPRFSGRQFPNYSSELNVNALELEDSALYLCASSLGQTPDTQYFGPGTRLTVL.

CDR3 coding DNA: TGTGCCAGCAGCTCTAGCGGGGGGGCCCAGACCCAGTACTTC. Its translation is CASSSSGGAQTQYF. V is TRBV6-5 and J is TRBJ2-5; 12 bases map to TRBD2. The J segment lost 6 bases and the V segment lost 6 bases, leaving 5 bases of the junction unmatched. The CDR3 length is 14 residues. Germline loops: CDR1 MNHEY, CDR2 SVGAGI.

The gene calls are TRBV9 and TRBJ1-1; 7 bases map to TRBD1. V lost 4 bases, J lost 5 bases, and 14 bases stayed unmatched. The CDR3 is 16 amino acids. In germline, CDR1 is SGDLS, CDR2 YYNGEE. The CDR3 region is CASSKLQGVLGTEAFF. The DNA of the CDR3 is TGTGCCAGCAGCAAACTTCAGGGGGTTCTGGGAACTGAAGCTTTCTTT.

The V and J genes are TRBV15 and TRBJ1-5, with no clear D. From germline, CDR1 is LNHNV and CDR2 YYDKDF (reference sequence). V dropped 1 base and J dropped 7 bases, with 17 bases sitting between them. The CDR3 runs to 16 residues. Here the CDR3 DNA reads TGTGCCACCAGCAGAGGCTTCCTGGAAATGAGGCAGCCCCAGCATTTT. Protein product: CATSRGFLEMRQPQHF.

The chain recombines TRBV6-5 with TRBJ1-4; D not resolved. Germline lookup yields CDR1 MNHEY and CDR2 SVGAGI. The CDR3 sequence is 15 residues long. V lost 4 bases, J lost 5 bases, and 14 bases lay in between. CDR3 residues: CASSLAPGNNEKLFF. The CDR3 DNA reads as TGTGCCAGCAGTTTAGCCCCGGGGAACAATGAAAAACTGTTTTTT.

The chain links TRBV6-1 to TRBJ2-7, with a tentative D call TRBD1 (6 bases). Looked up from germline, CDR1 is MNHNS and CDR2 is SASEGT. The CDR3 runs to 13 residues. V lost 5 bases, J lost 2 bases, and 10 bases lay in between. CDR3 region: CASSSTGTYEQYF. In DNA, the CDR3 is TGTGCCAGCAGTTCGACAGGAACCTACGAGCAGTACTTC.

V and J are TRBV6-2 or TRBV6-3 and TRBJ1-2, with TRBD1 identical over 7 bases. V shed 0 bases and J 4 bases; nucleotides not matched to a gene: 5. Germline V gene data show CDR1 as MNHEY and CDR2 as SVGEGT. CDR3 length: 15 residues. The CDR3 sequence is CASSYSTDRLYGYTF. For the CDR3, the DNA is TGTGCCAGCAGTTACTCTACGGACAGGCTCTATGGCTACACCTTC.

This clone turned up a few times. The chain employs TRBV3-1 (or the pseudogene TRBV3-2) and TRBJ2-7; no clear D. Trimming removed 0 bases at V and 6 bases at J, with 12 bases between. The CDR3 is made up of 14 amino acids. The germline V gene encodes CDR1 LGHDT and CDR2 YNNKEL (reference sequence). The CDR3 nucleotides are TGTGCCAGCAGCCAAGATCCCCAGGCGCGCGAGCAGTACTTC. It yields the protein CASSQDPQAREQYF.

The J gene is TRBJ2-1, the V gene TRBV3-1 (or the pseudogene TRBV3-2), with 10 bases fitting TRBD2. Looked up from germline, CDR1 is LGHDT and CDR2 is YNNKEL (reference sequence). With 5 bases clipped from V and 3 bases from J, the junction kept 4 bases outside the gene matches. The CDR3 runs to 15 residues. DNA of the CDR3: TGTGCCAGCAGCACTAGCGGGGACTTCTACAATGAGCAGTTCTTC. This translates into CASSTSGDFYNEQFF.

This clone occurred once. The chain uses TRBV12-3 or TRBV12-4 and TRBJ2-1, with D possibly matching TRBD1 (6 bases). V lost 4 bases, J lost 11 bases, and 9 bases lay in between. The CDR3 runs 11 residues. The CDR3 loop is CASSSGQKQFF. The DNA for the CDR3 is TGTGCCAGCAGTTCAGGACAGAAGCAGTTCTTC.

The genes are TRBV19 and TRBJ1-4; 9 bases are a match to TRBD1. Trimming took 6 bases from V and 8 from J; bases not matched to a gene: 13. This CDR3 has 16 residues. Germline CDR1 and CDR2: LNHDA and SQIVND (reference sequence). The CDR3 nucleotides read TGTGCCAGTAGCGGGACAGGGAGGACAGGAGAGGAAAAACTGTTTTTT. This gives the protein CASSGTGRTGEEKLFF. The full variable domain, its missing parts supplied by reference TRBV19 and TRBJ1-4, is DGGITQSPKYLFRKEGQNVTLSCEQNLNHDAMYWYRQDPGQGLRLIYYSQIVNDFQKGDIAEGYSVSREKKESFPLTVTSAQKNPTAFYLCASSGTGRTGEEKLFFGSGTQLSVL.